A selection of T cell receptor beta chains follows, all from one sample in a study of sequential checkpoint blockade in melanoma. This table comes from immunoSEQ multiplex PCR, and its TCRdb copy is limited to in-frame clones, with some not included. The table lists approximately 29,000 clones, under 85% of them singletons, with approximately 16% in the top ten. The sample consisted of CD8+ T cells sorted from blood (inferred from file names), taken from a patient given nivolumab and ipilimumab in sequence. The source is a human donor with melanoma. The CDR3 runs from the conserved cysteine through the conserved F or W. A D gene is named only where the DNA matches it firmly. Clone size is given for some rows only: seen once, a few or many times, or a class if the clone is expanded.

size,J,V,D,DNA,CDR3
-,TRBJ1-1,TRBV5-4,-,TGTGCCAGCAGCTCAGATACAAACACTGAAGCTTTCTTT,CASSSDTNTEAFF
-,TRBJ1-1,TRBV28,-,TGTGCCAGCAGTCCGAGATTCGACAGGATGAACACTGAAGCTTTCTTT,CASSPRFDRMNTEAFF
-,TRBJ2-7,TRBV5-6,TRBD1,TGTGCCAGCAGACCGGGACAGACCTACGAGCAGTACTTC,CASRPGQTYEQYF
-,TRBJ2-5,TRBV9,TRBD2,TGTGCCAGCAGCGGTAGCGGGAGGCCCCAAGAGACCCAGTACTTC,CASSGSGRPQETQYF
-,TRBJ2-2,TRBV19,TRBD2,TGTGCCAGTAGTATTGGCGGGGGGCGGAACACCGGGGAGCTGTTTTTT,CASSIGGGRNTGELFF
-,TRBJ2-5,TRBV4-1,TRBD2,TGCGCCAGCAGCCAATTTAGCGGGGCGGGTGAGACCCAGTACTTC,CASSQFSGAGETQYF
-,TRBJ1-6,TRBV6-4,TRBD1,TGTGCCAGCAGTAAGACAGGGGAGAATTCACCCCTCCACTTT,CASSKTGENSPLHF
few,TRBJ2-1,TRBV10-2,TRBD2,TGCGCCAGCAGTGAGTCGACGGTTTGGACTAGCGGCAATGAGCAGTTCTTC,CASSESTVWTSGNEQFF
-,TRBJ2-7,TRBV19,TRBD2,TGTGCCAGTAGTATCGGGGGGGGGACCCGCTACGAGCAGTACTTC,CASSIGGGTRYEQYF
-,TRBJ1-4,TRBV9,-,TGTGCCAGCAGCGCACAGGGTCTCGATGAAAAACTGTTTTTT,CASSAQGLDEKLFF
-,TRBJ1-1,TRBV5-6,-,TGTGCCAGCAGCCCCGAGGGGAGGGAGACTGAAGCTTTCTTT,CASSPEGRETEAFF
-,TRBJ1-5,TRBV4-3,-,TGCGCCAGCAGTCGAGGGGGGGGTCAGCCCCAGCATTTT,CASSRGGGQPQHF
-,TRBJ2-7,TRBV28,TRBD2,TGTGCCAGCAGCTGGGGACTAGCGGGAGTCGAGCAGTACTTC,CASSWGLAGVEQYF
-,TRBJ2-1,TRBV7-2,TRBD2,TGTGCCAGCAGCTTAGCGGAAATAGGGACTAGCGGGGGCTTCTACAATGAGCAGTTCTTC,CASSLAEIGTSGGFYNEQFF
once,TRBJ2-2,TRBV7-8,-,TGTGCCAGCAGCCATCTGCAGGGGACCGGGGAGCTGTTTTTT,CASSHLQGTGELFF
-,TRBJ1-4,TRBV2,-,TGTGCCAGCAGTCCTGGCGGGGGGCTGGTAGAACTGTTTTTT,CASSPGGGLVELFF
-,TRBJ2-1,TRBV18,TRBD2,TGTGCCAGCTCGTCGCTCTCGGGGGGCAATGAGCAGTTCTTC,CASSSLSGGNEQFF
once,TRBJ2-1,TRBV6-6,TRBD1,TGTGCCAGCAGTCAGACAGGGATCAATGAGCAGTTCTTC,CASSQTGINEQFF
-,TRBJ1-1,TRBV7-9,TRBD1,TGTGCCAGCAGCCCCCGACAGGGGAGAATGACTGAAGCTTTCTTT,CASSPRQGRMTEAFF
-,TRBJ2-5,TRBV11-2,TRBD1,TGTGCCAGCAGCTTAGTGAGGACAGGGGGCGGAGAGCAGTACTTC,CASSLVRTGGGEQYF
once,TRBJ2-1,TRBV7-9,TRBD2,TGTGCCAGCAGAGGTCTAGCGGGCAATGAGCAGTTCTTC,CASRGLAGNEQFF
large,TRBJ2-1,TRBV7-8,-,TGTGCCAGCAGCCCTGACTATCGTGAGCAGTTCTTC,CASSPDYREQFF
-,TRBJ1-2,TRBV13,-,TGTGCCAGCAGCTTATTGGCGGACTATGGCTACACCTTC,CASSLLADYGYTF
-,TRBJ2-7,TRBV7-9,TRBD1,TGTGCCAGCAGCTCGGGGACAGGGGGCTACGAGCAGTACTTC,CASSSGTGGYEQYF
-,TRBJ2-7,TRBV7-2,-,TGTGCCAGCAGCCCCACGGGGAGTTGGTCCTACGAGCAGTACTTC,CASSPTGSWSYEQYF
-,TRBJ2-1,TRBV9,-,TGTGCCAGCAGCCCCAGTGGGGACTCCTATAATGAGCAGTTCTTC,CASSPSGDSYNEQFF
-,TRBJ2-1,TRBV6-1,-,TGTGCCAGCGATACGGGATCCTCCTACAATGAGCAGTTCTTC,CASDTGSSYNEQFF
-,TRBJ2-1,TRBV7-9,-,TGTGCCAGCACCAAAAACCACGCGACAGGAAGAGACTCCTACAATGAGCAGTTCTTC,CASTKNHATGRDSYNEQFF
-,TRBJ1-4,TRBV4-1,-,TGCGCCAGCAGCCTTACAGGGCAGAATGAAAAACTGTTTTTT,CASSLTGQNEKLFF
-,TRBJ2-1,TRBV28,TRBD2,TGTGCCAGCAGTCGGGACGGGAGGGACAATGAGCAGTTCTTC,CASSRDGRDNEQFF
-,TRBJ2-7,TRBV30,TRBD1,TGTGCCTGGAGTGCAGACAGGGTTTGGGAGCAGTACTTC,CAWSADRVWEQYF
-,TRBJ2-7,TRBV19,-,TGTGCCAGTAGTATAACCTCGGACAGCTACGAGCAGTACTTC,CASSITSDSYEQYF
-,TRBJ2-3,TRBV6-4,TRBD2,TGTGCCAGCAGTGAGGTAGCGGGGACCACAGATACGCAGTATTTT,CASSEVAGTTDTQYF
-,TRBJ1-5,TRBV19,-,TGTGCCAGTAGTATAAGTAGGGGTAGCAATCAGCCCCAGCATTTT,CASSISRGSNQPQHF
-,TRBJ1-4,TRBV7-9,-,TGTGCCAGCAGCTTAACAGGTTCCCCAACTAATGAAAAACTGTTTTTT,CASSLTGSPTNEKLFF
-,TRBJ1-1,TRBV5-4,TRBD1,TGTGCCAGCAGCCCTATGGGACAGGGTCACACTGAAGCTTTCTTT,CASSPMGQGHTEAFF
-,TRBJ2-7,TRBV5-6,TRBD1,TGTGCCAGCAGCCCCGGACAGGGGACGCACTACGAGCAGTACTTC,CASSPGQGTHYEQYF
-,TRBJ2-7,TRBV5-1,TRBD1,TGCGCCAGCAGCTCGTGGACAGGTGGGTCCTACGAGCAGTACTTC,CASSSWTGGSYEQYF
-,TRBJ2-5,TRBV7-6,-,TGTGCCAGCAGCTATCTCCGGGGGGCCGGAGAGACCCAGTACTTC,CASSYLRGAGETQYF
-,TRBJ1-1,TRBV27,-,TGTGCCAGCAGTACCTTACAGGGAATGAACACTGAAGCTTTCTTT,CASSTLQGMNTEAFF
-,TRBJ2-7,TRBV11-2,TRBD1,TGTGCCAGCAGCACTTGGACAGGAGGCTACGAGCAGTACTTC,CASSTWTGGYEQYF
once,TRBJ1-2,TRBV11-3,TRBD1,TGTGCCAGCAGCGGGGACAGGGGGTTTTGCTATGGCTACACCTTC,CASSGDRGFCYGYTF
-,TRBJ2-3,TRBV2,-,TGTGCCAGCAGTGTAAACCCGCTTTGGACTGCCCCTAGCACAGATACGCAGTATTTT,CASSVNPLWTAPSTDTQYF
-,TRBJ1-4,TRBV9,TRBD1,TGTGCCAGCGGCGGGGACAGGCCTAATGAAAAACTGTTTTTT,CASGGDRPNEKLFF